This T cell receptor beta chain appears in the sequencing data of a study of T cell repertoires in cytomegalovirus infection. Study conclusions and caveats: Dominating the ex vivo response were HLA-C-restricted CMV-specific TCR beta clonotypes.

TCRdb used MiXCR to reprocess the reads, holding one entry per CDR3 protein. The sample contains approximately 34,000 distinct CDR3 sequences, about 48% of which appear only once. As concerns this clonotype: Its antigen remains unknown.

Trimming shortened V by 3 bases and J by 7 bases, and 16 bases separated the two germline ends. CDR3 length: 15 amino acids. The V gene's germline CDR1 is LNHDA and CDR2 SQIVND (reference sequence). The V call is TRBV19, the J call TRBJ2-1, with a possible D match to TRBD1 (7 bases). The material was CD8+ T cells from cultured PBMCs, obtained from culture after CMV antigen stimulation. This TCR was recovered from a human donor in good health (CMV status not recorded). Some clones in this sample may be carry-over from other donors' samples. CDR3 sequence: CASSIKNRGGNEQFF. CDR3 nucleotides: TGTGCCAGTAGTATTAAGAACAGGGGAGGAAATGAGCAGTTCTTC. Drawing the rest from reference TRBV19 and TRBJ2-1, the complete variable domain is DGGITQSPKYLFRKEGQNVTLSCEQNLNHDAMYWYRQDPGQGLRLIYYSQIVNDFQKGDIAEGYSVSREKKESFPLTVTSAQKNPTAFYLCASSIKNRGGNEQFFGPGTRLTVL.